This TCR beta chain was profiled in a study of neurological immune-mediated disorders. By sample fraction, this clonotype is medium-sized. TCRdb recomputed calls from the 5' RACE reads with MiXCR, one row per CDR3 protein. The table includes some 14,000 distinct CDR3 sequences, about 9.4% detected once. Germline CDR1 LGHNA, CDR2 YNFKEQ. The trim removed 3 bases at V and 8 bases at J, leaving 6 bases unmatched. The CDR3 has 15 residues. The receptor was derived from a woman aged 40 to 50 in good health. The J gene is TRBJ1-6, the V gene TRBV4-2, with 8 bases identical to TRBD1. Material for sequencing was PBMCs. CDR3 sequence (DNA): TGTGCCAGCAGCCAGTCCGGGACAGGTCATTCACCCCTCCACTTT. Its translation is CASSQSGTGHSPLHF.